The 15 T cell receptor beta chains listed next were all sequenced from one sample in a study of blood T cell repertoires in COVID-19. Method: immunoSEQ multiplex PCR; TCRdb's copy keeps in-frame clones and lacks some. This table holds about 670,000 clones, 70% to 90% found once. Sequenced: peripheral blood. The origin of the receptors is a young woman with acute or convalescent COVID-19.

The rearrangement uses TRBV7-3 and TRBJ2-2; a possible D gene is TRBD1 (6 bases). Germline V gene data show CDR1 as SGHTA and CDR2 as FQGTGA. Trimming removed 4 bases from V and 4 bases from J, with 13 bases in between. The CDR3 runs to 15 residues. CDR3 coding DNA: TGTGCCAGCAGCTACAGGGCGGTTGGCACCGGGGAGCTGTTTTTT. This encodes CASSYRAVGTGELFF.

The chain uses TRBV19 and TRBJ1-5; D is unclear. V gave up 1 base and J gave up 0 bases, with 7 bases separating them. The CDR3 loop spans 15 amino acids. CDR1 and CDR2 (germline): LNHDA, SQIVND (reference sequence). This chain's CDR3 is CASSIGSVSNQPQHF. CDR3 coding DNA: TGTGCCAGTAGTATAGGGTCAGTTAGCAATCAGCCCCAGCATTTT.

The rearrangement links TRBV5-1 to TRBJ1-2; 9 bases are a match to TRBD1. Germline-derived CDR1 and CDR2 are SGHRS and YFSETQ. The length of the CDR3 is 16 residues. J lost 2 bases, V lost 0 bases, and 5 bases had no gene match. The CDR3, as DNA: TGCGCCAGCAGCTTGGACCGGACAGGGGAAAACTATGGCTACACCTTC. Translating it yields CASSLDRTGENYGYTF.

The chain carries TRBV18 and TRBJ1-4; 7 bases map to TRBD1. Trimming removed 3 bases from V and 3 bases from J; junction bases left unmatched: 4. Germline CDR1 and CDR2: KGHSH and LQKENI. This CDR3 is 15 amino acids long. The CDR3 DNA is TGTGCCAGCTCACCGCAGACAGGGCCTAATGAAAAACTGTTTTTT. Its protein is CASSPQTGPNEKLFF.

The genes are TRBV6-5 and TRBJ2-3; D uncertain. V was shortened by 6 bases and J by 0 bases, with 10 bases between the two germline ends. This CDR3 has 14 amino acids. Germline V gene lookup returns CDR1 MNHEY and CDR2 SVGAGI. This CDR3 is CASSPYFSTDTQYF. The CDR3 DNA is TGTGCCAGCAGCCCGTACTTTAGCACAGATACGCAGTATTTT.

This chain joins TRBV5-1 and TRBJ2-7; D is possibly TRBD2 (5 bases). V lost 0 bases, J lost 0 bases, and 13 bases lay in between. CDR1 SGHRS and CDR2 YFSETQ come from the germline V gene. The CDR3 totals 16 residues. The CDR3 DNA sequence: TGCGCCAGCAGCTTGGGGCCCAGCGGTTCCTCCTACGAGCAGTACTTC. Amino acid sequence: CASSLGPSGSSYEQYF.

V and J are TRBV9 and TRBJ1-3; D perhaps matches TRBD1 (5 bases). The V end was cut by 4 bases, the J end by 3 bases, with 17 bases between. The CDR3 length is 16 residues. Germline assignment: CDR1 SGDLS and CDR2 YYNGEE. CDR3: CASSITSGTYGNTIYF. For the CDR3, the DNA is TGTGCCAGCAGCATCACCTCCGGGACTTATGGAAACACCATATATTTT.

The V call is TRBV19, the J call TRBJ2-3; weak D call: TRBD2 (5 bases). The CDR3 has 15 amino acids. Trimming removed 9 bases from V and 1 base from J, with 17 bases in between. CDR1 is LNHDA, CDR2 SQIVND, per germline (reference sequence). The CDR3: CARFLNTGGTDTQYF. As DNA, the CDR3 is TGTGCCAGGTTTCTAAATACCGGGGGCACAGATACGCAGTATTTT.

CDR3 sequence: CASSYKGAHYGYTF. The CDR3 bases are TGTGCCAGCAGTTACAAGGGGGCCCACTATGGCTACACCTTC. V and J are TRBV6-2 or TRBV6-3 and TRBJ1-2; TRBD1 agrees at 7 bases. After removal of 2 bases from V and 3 bases from J, the junction contained 3 bases not matched to a gene. Germline lookup yields CDR1 MNHEY and CDR2 SVGEGT. The length of the CDR3 is 14 residues.

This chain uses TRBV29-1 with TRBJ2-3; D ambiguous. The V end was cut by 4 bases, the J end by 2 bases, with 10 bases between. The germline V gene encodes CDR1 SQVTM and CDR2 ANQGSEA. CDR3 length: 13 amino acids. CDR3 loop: CSVVGRVTDTQYF. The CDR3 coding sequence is TGCAGCGTTGTTGGTCGGGTCACAGATACGCAGTATTTT.

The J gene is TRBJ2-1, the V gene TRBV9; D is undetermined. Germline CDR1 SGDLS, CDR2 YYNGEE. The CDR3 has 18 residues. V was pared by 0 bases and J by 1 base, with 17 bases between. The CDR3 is CASSVGTGGGSSYNEQFF. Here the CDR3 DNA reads TGTGCCAGCAGCGTAGGAACGGGTGGTGGGTCATCCTACAATGAGCAGTTCTTC. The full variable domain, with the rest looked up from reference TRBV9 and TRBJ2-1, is DSGVTQTPKHLITATGQRVTLRCSPRSGDLSVYWYQQSLDQGLQFLIQYYNGEERAKGNILERFSAQQFPDLHSELNLSSLELGDSALYFCASSVGTGGGSSYNEQFFGPGTRLTVL.

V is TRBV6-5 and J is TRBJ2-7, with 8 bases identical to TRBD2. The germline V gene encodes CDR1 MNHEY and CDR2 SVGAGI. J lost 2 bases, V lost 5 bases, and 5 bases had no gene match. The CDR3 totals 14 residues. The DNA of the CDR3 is TGTGCCAGCAGTACCGAGCGGGGGCCCTACGAGCAGTACTTC. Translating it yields CASSTERGPYEQYF.

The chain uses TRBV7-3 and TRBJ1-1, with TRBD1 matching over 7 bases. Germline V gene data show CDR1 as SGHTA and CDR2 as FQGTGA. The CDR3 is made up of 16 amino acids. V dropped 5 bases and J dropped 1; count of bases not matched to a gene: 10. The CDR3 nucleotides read TGTGCCAGCAGCCCCCCTACCGGGACAGCGAACACTGAAGCTTTCTTT. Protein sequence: CASSPPTGTANTEAFF.

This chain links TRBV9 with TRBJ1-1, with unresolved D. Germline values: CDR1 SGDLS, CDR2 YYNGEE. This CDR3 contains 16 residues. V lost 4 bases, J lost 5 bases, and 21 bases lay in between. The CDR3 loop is CASSPRSGGVRTEAFF. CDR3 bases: TGTGCCAGCAGCCCCCGATCGGGCGGGGTTCGGACTGAAGCTTTCTTT.

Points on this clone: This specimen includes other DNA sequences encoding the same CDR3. In DNA, the CDR3 is TGTGCCAGCAGTGGAGGGAGCACAGATACGCAGTATTTT. Translated: CASSGGSTDTQYF. This rearrangement joins TRBV6-4 to TRBJ2-3; D perhaps matches TRBD2 (5 bases). Trimming stripped 4 bases from V and 0 bases from J, with 5 bases between. Germline lookup yields CDR1 MRHNA and CDR2 SNTAGT. The CDR3 runs 13 residues.